Sequencing of this T cell receptor (beta chain) was carried out in a study of early T cells in non-severe SARS-CoV-2 infection. Study-level information: Unsorted whole blood bulk RNA was sequenced, with unpaired chains. General study results and limits: Private and CD4 specificities were missed by VDJdb matching, skewed to anti-spike CD8.

The CDR3 has 12 residues. The germline gives CDR1 SGHAT, CDR2 FQNNGV. V lost 5 bases to trimming and J lost 11 bases, with 13 bases between them. The TCR library protocol attached unique molecular identifiers to the individual cDNA molecules. TCRdb analysed the 5' RACE reads with MiXCR anew, one entry per CDR3 protein. This table holds approximately 100,000 distinct CDR3 sequences, roughly 17% found once. Worth noting for this clonotype: The antigen is unknown.

The chain uses TRBV11-2 and TRBJ2-1, with D perhaps assigned TRBD1 or TRBD2 (6 bases each). This clonotype was obtained from an adult who was a healthcare worker with PCR-confirmed SARS-CoV-2 infection or an uninfected control (not recorded which). The sequencing input was whole blood. The CDR3 protein is CASSARGRQQFF. CDR3 in DNA: TGTGCCAGCAGCGCCCGGGGGCGTCAGCAGTTCTTC.